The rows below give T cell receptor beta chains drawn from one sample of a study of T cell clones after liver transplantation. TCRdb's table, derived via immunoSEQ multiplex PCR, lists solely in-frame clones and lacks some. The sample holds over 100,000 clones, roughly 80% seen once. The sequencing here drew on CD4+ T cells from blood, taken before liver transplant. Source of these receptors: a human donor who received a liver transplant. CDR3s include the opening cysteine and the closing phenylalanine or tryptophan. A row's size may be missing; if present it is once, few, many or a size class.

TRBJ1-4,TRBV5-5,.,CASRTVNEKLFF
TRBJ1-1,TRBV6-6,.,CASIVGVTNTEAFF
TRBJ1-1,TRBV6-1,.,CASSETTGGARRAFF
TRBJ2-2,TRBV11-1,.,CASSAGQGGLAGELFF
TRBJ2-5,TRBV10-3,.,CAISAGQARETQYF
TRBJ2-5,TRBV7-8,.,CASSPLGGSSETQYF
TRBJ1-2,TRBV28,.,CASSFGTSYYGYTF
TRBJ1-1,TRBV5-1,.,CASSLGSGQNTEAFF
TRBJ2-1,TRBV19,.,CASNSLAGYNEQFF
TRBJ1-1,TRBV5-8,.,CASSLVPGGKTEAFF
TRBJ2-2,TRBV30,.,CAWSTANTGELFF
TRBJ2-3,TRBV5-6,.,CASSLAGTGSGTDTQYF
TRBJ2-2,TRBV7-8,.,CASSQSGERATGELFF
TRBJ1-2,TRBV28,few,CASSSAGNNYGYTF
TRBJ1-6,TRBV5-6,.,CASRRDRDNSPLHF
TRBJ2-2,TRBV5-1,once,CASRGAGDGELFF